Sequencing of this TCR beta chain was carried out in a study of CD8 T cells in ankylosing spondylitis. Study findings and constraints: Previous work reported some of these motif variants in the synovial fluid and blood of reactive arthritis.

As the method for making TCR beta libraries, quantitative 5'-RACE with molecular barcodes was used. MiXCR, run by TCRdb on the 5' RACE reads, gives a single entry per CDR3 protein. The sample carries around 150,000 distinct CDR3 sequences, about 6.7% recorded once. V was shortened by 4 bases and J by 10 bases, with 20 bases between the two germline ends. The CDR3 totals 15 residues. The germline gives CDR1 SGHRS, CDR2 YFSETQ. This clonotype has at least ten counts. The antigen is unknown. What was sequenced was blood, either unsorted or a sorted T cell fraction (not recorded which). The TCR sequence derives from a female donor with ankylosing spondylitis or in good health (not recorded which). This chain connects TRBV5-1 to TRBJ1-4; D might be TRBD1 (6 bases). The CDR3 region is CASSPSSGESGKLFF. DNA for the CDR3: TGCGCCAGCAGCCCCTCTTCAGGGGAGAGTGGAAAACTGTTTTTT.